This T cell receptor beta chain is from a study of T cell changes during pregnancy in multiple sclerosis (dated by TCRdb to about 2019). About the investigation overall: In women with multiple sclerosis, the researchers looked at how the T cell repertoire shifted as pregnancy progressed.

This clone was seen just once. This receptor's antigen is unknown. No base quality values were provided; no much bigger clone lies one nucleotide off. Libraries were built with the immunoSEQ multiplex PCR assay. TCRdb mirrors the immuneACCESS table, restricted to in-frame sequences. Some clones are absent from its copies; in checked studies, under half trace to an unresolved V gene, and the reason for the others is unknown. The sample has about 38,000 clones on record, about nine tenths of them singletons. The ten largest clones take up roughly 0.38% of the sample. The V end gives up 5 bases and the J end 8 bases, leaving 10 bases in the junction not matched to a gene. The CDR3 runs 14 residues from the cysteine to the phenylalanine. CDR3 DNA only is kept here, 42 bases in frame from base 1. Sequences SEHNR (CDR1) and FQNEAQ (CDR2) are obtained from the germline V gene (reference sequence).

The V and J genes are TRBV7-9 and TRBJ1-2, with 8 central nucleotides matching TRBD1. The sequencing here drew on CD4+ T cells from peripheral blood mononuclear cells, taken after pregnancy. The sequence derives from a female donor in good health, enrolled as a control in a pregnancy study. The DNA sequence is as follows: TGTGCCAGCAGCATTGGACAGGGCGAACGGGGCTACACCTTC. It translates as CASSIGQGERGYTF.